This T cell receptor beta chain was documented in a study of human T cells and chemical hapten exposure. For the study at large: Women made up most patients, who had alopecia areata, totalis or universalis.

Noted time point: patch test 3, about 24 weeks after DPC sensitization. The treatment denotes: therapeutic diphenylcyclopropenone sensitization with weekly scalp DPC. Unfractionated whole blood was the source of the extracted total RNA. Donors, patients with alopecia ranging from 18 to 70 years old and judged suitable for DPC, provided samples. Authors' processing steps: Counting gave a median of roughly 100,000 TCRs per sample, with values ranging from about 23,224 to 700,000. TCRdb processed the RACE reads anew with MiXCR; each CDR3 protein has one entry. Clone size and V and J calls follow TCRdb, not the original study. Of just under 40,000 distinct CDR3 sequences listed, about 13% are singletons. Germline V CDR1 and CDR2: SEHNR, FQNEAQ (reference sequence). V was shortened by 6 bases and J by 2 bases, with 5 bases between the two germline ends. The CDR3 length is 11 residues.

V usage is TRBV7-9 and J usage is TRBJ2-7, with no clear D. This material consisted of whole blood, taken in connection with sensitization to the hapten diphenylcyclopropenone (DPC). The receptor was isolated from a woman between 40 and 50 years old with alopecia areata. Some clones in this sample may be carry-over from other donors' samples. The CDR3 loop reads CASSRTYEQYF. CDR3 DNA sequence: TGTGCCAGCAGTCGAACCTACGAGCAGTACTTC.